A single sample is the source of the 30 T cell receptor beta chains below, sequenced in a study of T cell responses to AZD1222 COVID-19 vaccine (dated by TCRdb to about 2021). To prepare the library, the immunoSEQ multiplex PCR assay was applied. The source is immuneACCESS, and TCRdb retained only in-frame sequences with V and J called. Part of the clones is not carried over; for the studies checked, unresolved V genes explain less than half of this, and the remainder is unexplained. This sample comprises 90,000 to 130,000 clones, more than 70% of them detected only once. In total, the top ten clones hold about 3.3% of the sample. Reading the label with the study, this specimen's time point is: baseline before first vaccination. Source: peripheral blood, taken on day 0 of AZD1222 vaccination. These TCRs come from an adult in good health.

The rearrangement uses TRBV5-1 and TRBJ1-5, with TRBD1 matching over 7 bases. Unmatched junction bases numbered 5, after V lost 4 bases and J lost 4 bases. Germline values: CDR1 SGHRS, CDR2 YFSETQ. The CDR3 spans 14 residues. The CDR3 sequence is CASSRDSQNQPQHF. CDR3 coding DNA: TGCGCCAGCAGCCGGGACAGCCAAAATCAGCCCCAGCATTTT.

The chain has TRBV30 and TRBJ1-4; 8 bases are a match to TRBD1. The CDR3 totals 15 residues. Trimming at V came to 1 base and at J to 2 bases, leaving 3 bases not matched to a gene. The germline gives CDR1 GTSNPN, CDR2 SVGIG (reference sequence). CDR3 sequence reads: CAWSATGGTNEKLFF. The CDR3 nucleotides are TGTGCCTGGAGTGCCACAGGGGGGACTAATGAAAAACTGTTTTTT.

The chain is built from TRBV6-6 and TRBJ2-7, with 8 positions matching TRBD2. The germline gives CDR1 MNHNY, CDR2 SVGAGI (reference sequence). This CDR3 has 16 residues. V was pared by 0 bases and J by 3 bases, with 7 bases of the junction left unmatched. The chain's CDR3 is CASSYSNSGGYYEQYF. The CDR3 DNA reads TGTGCCAGCAGTTACTCAAACTCGGGGGGGTACTACGAGCAGTACTTC.

J is TRBJ2-2 and V is TRBV7-2, with D uncertain. The CDR3 is 15 residues long. The V end was cut by 5 bases, the J end by 4 bases, with 14 bases between. Germline V gives CDR1 SGHTA, CDR2 FQGNSA. This CDR3 reads CASSRWKGPTGELFF. Here the CDR3 DNA reads TGTGCCAGCAGCCGGTGGAAGGGTCCCACCGGGGAGCTGTTTTTT.

The V call is TRBV2, the J call TRBJ1-5, with 12 bases aligning to TRBD1. CDR1 is SNHLY and CDR2 is FYNNEI in the germline V gene. The CDR3 covers 18 residues. The V gene end was trimmed by 7 bases and the J gene end by 2 bases; junction bases not matched to a gene: 12. CDR3 sequence: CASTGGQGALIGNQPQHF. CDR3 DNA: TGTGCCAGCACCGGGGGACAGGGGGCGCTTATTGGCAATCAGCCCCAGCATTTT.

The V and J genes are TRBV7-9 and TRBJ1-5; 7 nucleotides match TRBD1. This CDR3 has 18 residues. V was pared by 7 bases and J by 2 bases, with 17 bases of the junction left unmatched. The germline V gene encodes CDR1 SEHNR and CDR2 FQNEAQ (reference sequence). CDR3 protein: CASTQWTGSGAGNQPQHF. CDR3 DNA sequence: TGTGCCAGCACCCAATGGACAGGTAGCGGGGCGGGCAATCAGCCCCAGCATTTT. Full variable domain (rest looked up from reference TRBV7-9 and TRBJ1-5): DTGVSQNPRHKITKRGQNVTFRCDPISEHNRLYWYRQTLGQGPEFLTYFQNEAQLEKSRLLSDRFSAERPKGSFSTLEIQRTEQGDSAMYLCASTQWTGSGAGNQPQHFGDGTRLSIL.

The gene calls are TRBV25-1 and TRBJ1-1; D is unclear. The CDR3 contains 13 residues. Germline lookup yields CDR1 MGHDK and CDR2 SYGVNS. Trimming left V 7 bases short and J 0 bases short, with 9 bases between. The chain's CDR3 is CASKTLLNTEAFF. In DNA, the CDR3 is TGTGCCAGCAAGACACTTCTGAACACTGAAGCTTTCTTT.

The genes are TRBV2 and TRBJ1-2; tentative D call: TRBD1 (5 bases). The V gene's germline CDR1 is SNHLY and CDR2 FYNNEI. The CDR3 has 17 amino acids. V gave up 0 bases and J gave up 4 bases, with 18 bases separating them. In DNA, the CDR3 is TGTGCCAGCAGTGAAGCGCGAGACAGCGCCATTTCCTATGGCTACACCTTC. This translates into CASSEARDSAISYGYTF.

This chain joins TRBV24-1 and TRBJ1-5; tentative D call: TRBD1 (5 bases). The CDR3 sequence is 17 residues long. V was cut by 12 bases and J by 4 bases, with 27 bases left in between. Germline values: CDR1 KGHDR, CDR2 SFDVKD. The CDR3 reads CAPRSHPGLGRNQPQHF. In nucleotides, the CDR3 is TGTGCCCCAAGATCCCATCCAGGGCTTGGTAGGAATCAGCCCCAGCATTTT.

V usage is TRBV11-2 and J usage is TRBJ1-3; no clear D. The V gene's germline CDR1 is SGHAT and CDR2 FQNNGV. CDR3 length: 12 amino acids. The ends were cut back, 6 bases at V and 4 bases at J, with 7 bases in the middle. CDR3 nucleotides: TGTGCCAGCAGTGAACAGGGAAACACCATATATTTT. This codes for CASSEQGNTIYF.

The V gene is TRBV7-2, the J gene TRBJ1-5, with D perhaps matching TRBD1 (5 bases). This CDR3 is 16 amino acids long. V was cut by 2 bases and J by 8 bases, with 19 bases left in between. Germline-derived CDR1 and CDR2 are SGHTA and FQGNSA. CDR3 region: CASSLRGFGGTEPQHF. The CDR3, as DNA: TGTGCCAGCAGCTTACGGGGGTTCGGAGGGACTGAGCCCCAGCATTTT. The complete variable domain, with remaining parts taken from reference TRBV7-2 and TRBJ1-5, reads GAGVSQSPSNKVTEKGKDVELRCDPISGHTALYWYRQSLGQGLEFLIYFQGNSAPDKSGLPSDRFSAERTGGSVSTLTIQRTQQEDSAVYLCASSLRGFGGTEPQHFGDGTRLSIL.

The chain combines TRBV20-1 with TRBJ1-1; D is perhaps TRBD1 (6 bases). CDR3 length: 14 residues. Germline V gene sequence: CDR1 DFQATT, CDR2 SNEGSKA (reference sequence). V was pared by 3 bases and J by 8 bases, with 19 bases between. As DNA, the CDR3 is TGCAGTGCTAGTCGCGCAGGAGGGGGATCGGAAGCTTTCTTT. Protein: CSASRAGGGSEAFF.

The rearrangement links TRBV30 to TRBJ2-3, with TRBD2 matching 10 bases. This CDR3 is 15 amino acids long. V trimming: 1 base; J trimming: 2 bases; junction bases outside the gene matches: 3. The germline V gene has CDR1 GTSNPN and CDR2 SVGIG (reference sequence). DNA for the CDR3: TGTGCCTGGAGTGCCCTAGCGGGGGACACAGATACGCAGTATTTT. Its protein is CAWSALAGDTDTQYF.

The rearrangement joins TRBV9 to TRBJ1-1; D is ambiguous. Per the germline V gene, CDR1 is SGDLS and CDR2 is YYNGEE. The CDR3 length is 14 residues. V lost 3 bases and J lost 1, with 10 bases in between. CDR3 region: CASSGWRSNTEAFF. The CDR3 DNA is TGTGCCAGCAGCGGTTGGAGGTCGAACACTGAAGCTTTCTTT.

This clone was seen only once. The chain links TRBV28 to TRBJ2-2; D may be TRBD2 (6 bases). The CDR3 extends over 13 amino acids. CDR1 and CDR2 from the germline V gene are MDHEN and SYDVKM. Trimming took off 5 bases at V and 7 bases at J, with 11 bases between the two ends. The CDR3 protein is CASSPRRGGELFF. DNA of the CDR3: TGTGCCAGCAGTCCCAGGAGGGGCGGGGAGCTGTTTTTT. Variable domain in full (rest from reference TRBV28 and TRBJ2-2): DVKVTQSSRYLVKRTGEKVFLECVQDMDHENMFWYRQDPGLGLRLIYFSYDVKMKEKGDIPEGYSVSREKKERFSLILESASTNQTSMYLCASSPRRGGELFFGEGSRLTVL.

The chain joins TRBV7-6 to TRBJ2-3, with D possibly TRBD2 on 6 matching bases. In germline, CDR1 is SGHVS, CDR2 FNYEAQ. V was pared by 3 bases and J by 5 bases, with 18 bases between. This CDR3 is 16 amino acids long. This CDR3 is CASSFGDGGVKDTQYF. The CDR3, as DNA: TGTGCCAGCAGCTTCGGTGATGGAGGGGTTAAAGATACGCAGTATTTT.

The V call is TRBV10-2, the J call TRBJ2-3; D unresolved. Per germline, CDR1 WSHSY and CDR2 SAAADI. The CDR3 spans 15 residues. V lost 8 bases and J 2 bases, leaving 17 bases between the germline ends. CDR3 nucleotide sequence: TGCGCCAGCTTATCAGACGGGTTCCCCACAGATACGCAGTATTTT. It yields the protein CASLSDGFPTDTQYF.

This clone has more than one count but fewer than ten. The chain employs TRBV7-9 and TRBJ1-1; D may be TRBD1 (6 bases). The V gene's germline CDR1 is SEHNR and CDR2 FQNEAQ (reference sequence). This CDR3 has 16 amino acids. The V and J ends lost 0 bases and 1 base respectively, with 12 bases between them. The CDR3 DNA sequence: TGTGCCAGCAGCTTAGCCGAGGGGGTGGGGAACACTGAAGCTTTCTTT. Translation: CASSLAEGVGNTEAFF.

V and J are TRBV7-2 and TRBJ1-1; D is possibly TRBD1 (5 bases). CDR1 and CDR2 (germline): SGHTA, FQGNSA. V was trimmed by 4 bases and J by 6 bases, leaving 9 bases between them. The CDR3 covers 12 residues. CDR3: CASSSGYSEAFF. In DNA form, the CDR3 reads TGTGCCAGCAGCTCAGGGTATTCTGAAGCTTTCTTT.

The CDR3 coding sequence is TGTGCCAGCAGCCCTAAGGGTGGCACGCGAACATCCTATAATTCACCCCTCCACTTT. This codes for CASSPKGGTRTSYNSPLHF. The chain employs TRBV7-2 and TRBJ1-6; no clear D. Germline CDR1 and CDR2: SGHTA and FQGNSA. V gave up 5 bases and J gave up 1 base, with 21 bases separating them. The CDR3 is 19 residues long.

The V gene is TRBV18, the J gene TRBJ2-7; D uncertain. V gave up 3 bases and J gave up 6 bases, with 12 bases separating them. This CDR3 is built from 13 residues. Germline assignment: CDR1 KGHSH and CDR2 LQKENI. The CDR3 region has the DNA TGTGCCAGCTCACCTTCGGACGGGTCCGAGCAGTACTTC. The encoded protein is CASSPSDGSEQYF.

The CDR3 sequence is CASSLSRAVGTDTQYF. The CDR3 DNA is TGCGCCAGCAGCTTGTCGAGGGCGGTCGGCACAGATACGCAGTATTTT. This chain uses TRBV5-1 with TRBJ2-3; TRBD2 might be the D (5 bases). Trimming removed 1 base at V and 1 base at J, with 13 bases between. The CDR3 loop spans 16 amino acids. Germline V gene sequence: CDR1 SGHRS, CDR2 YFSETQ.

J is TRBJ1-2 and V is TRBV6-1; the D gene is possibly TRBD1 (6 bases). CDR1 is MNHNS, CDR2 SASEGT, per germline. CDR3 length: 15 residues. Trimming stripped 2 bases from V and 5 bases from J, with 15 bases between. This chain's CDR3 is CASSETGSGRYGYTF. In DNA, the CDR3 is TGTGCCAGCAGTGAAACAGGGTCCGGACGGTATGGCTACACCTTC.

The rearrangement links TRBV15 to TRBJ1-3; 9 nucleotides line up with TRBD1. Germline CDR1 reads LNHNV; CDR2 reads YYDKDF (reference sequence). V was clipped by 3 bases and J by 3 bases; unmatched bases: 9. The CDR3 consists of 17 residues. Written as DNA, the CDR3 is TGTGCCACCAGCAGGACCGGGACAGGGACGATTGGAAACACCATATATTTT. It specifies CATSRTGTGTIGNTIYF.

The V gene is TRBV2, the J gene TRBJ2-5; D not resolved. Germline CDR1 reads SNHLY; CDR2 reads FYNNEI. Trimming removed 8 bases at V and 2 bases at J, with 15 bases between. The length of the CDR3 is 14 residues. As DNA, the CDR3 is TGTGCCAGCGGGGTCAATGCGAATCAAGAGACCCAGTACTTC. It specifies CASGVNANQETQYF.

This chain joins TRBV6-5 and TRBJ1-2; a weak D match, TRBD1 (5 bases). Germline V gives CDR1 MNHEY, CDR2 SVGAGI. With 6 bases removed from V and 10 bases from J, the gap between germline ends came to 15 bases. This CDR3 has 12 residues. The CDR3 region has the DNA TGTGCCAGCAGCAAACGACTAGGGGACTACACCTTC. As protein: CASSKRLGDYTF.

The chain combines TRBV18 with TRBJ2-1; D gene uncertain. The CDR3 loop spans 12 amino acids. V was cut by 1 base and J by 6 bases, with 4 bases left in between. In germline, CDR1 is KGHSH, CDR2 LQKENI. In nucleotides, the CDR3 is TGTGCCAGCTCACCACTGGTCAATGAGCAGTTCTTC. Translated, it gives CASSPLVNEQFF.

J is TRBJ1-4 and V is TRBV5-1; D ambiguous. V was shortened by 4 bases and J by 0 bases, with 13 bases between the two germline ends. The CDR3 length is 16 residues. CDR1 is SGHRS, CDR2 YFSETQ, per germline. CDR3 coding DNA: TGCGCCAGCAGCAACAGCCTCCGGGCAACTAATGAAAAACTGTTTTTT. Translation: CASSNSLRATNEKLFF.

This chain connects TRBV27 to TRBJ2-1; 7 positions agree with TRBD1. Germline V gives CDR1 MNHEY, CDR2 SMNVEV (reference sequence). The trim removed 10 bases at V and 2 bases at J, leaving 5 bases unmatched. CDR3 length: 13 residues. In DNA, the CDR3 is TGTGCCACACAGCAGGGGGCCTACAATGAGCAGTTCTTC. Protein sequence: CATQQGAYNEQFF.

The chain carries TRBV25-1 and TRBJ1-2; maybe TRBD1 (6 bases). CDR1 is MGHDK and CDR2 is SYGVNS in the germline V gene. Trimming cost V 3 bases and J 4 bases, with 12 bases left between them. The CDR3 has 14 amino acids. The CDR3 sequence is CASSDGQGIYGYTF. In DNA form, the CDR3 reads TGTGCCAGCAGTGATGGCCAGGGGATCTATGGCTACACCTTC.